These 21 T cell receptor beta chains were all obtained from the same sample, sequenced in a study of cytomegalovirus exposure and HLA in healthy donors. A multiplex PCR was run with 60 Vbeta primers and 13 Jbeta primers. Assay: immunoSEQ multiplex PCR; the TCRdb copy retains only in-frame clones and omits some. The sample includes 180,000 or so clones, roughly 84% seen only once; the top ten take about 1.5%. Sample: PBMCs. Receptors originate from a male donor in good health and CMV-seronegative.

The J gene is TRBJ2-7, the V gene TRBV7-9; tentatively, D is TRBD2 (5 bases). Trimming stripped 3 bases from V and 2 bases from J, with 14 bases between. Germline CDR1 reads SEHNR; CDR2 reads FQNEAQ (reference sequence). The CDR3 totals 15 residues. CDR3 nucleotides: TGTGCCAGCAGCTTGAAACGGGGTAAAACCTACGAGCAGTACTTC. It yields the protein CASSLKRGKTYEQYF.

Worth noting for this clone: The junction differs from germline at one of its ends, possibly a read error. This chain joins TRBV7-9 and TRBJ1-2; a possible D gene is TRBD1 (6 bases). The CDR3 covers 15 residues. From germline, CDR1 is SEHNR and CDR2 FQNEAQ (reference sequence). CDR3 coding DNA: TGTTCCAGCAGCTTACCTCTCAGGGGTAACTATGGCTACACCTTC. Translated, it gives CSSSLPLRGNYGYTF. The full variable domain, with the rest looked up from reference TRBV7-9 and TRBJ1-2, is DTGVSQNPRHKITKRGQNVTFRCDPISEHNRLYWYRQTLGQGPEFLTYFQNEAQLEKSRLLSDRFSAERPKGSFSTLEIQRTEQGDSAMYLCSSSLPLRGNYGYTFGSGTRLTVV.

The CDR3 protein is CASGLVGQGQPQHF. CDR3 coding DNA: TGTGCTAGTGGTTTGGTAGGGCAGGGCCAGCCCCAGCATTTT. The chain recombines TRBV12-5 with TRBJ1-5; TRBD1 is a possible D gene (5 bases). CDR3 length: 14 residues. The V end lost 0 bases, the J end lost 7 bases, and 10 bases lay between the germline ends. In germline, CDR1 is LGHNT, CDR2 FRNRAP.

This chain links TRBV7-8 with TRBJ2-2, with a possible D match to TRBD1 (5 bases). V lost 5 bases and J 0 bases, leaving 16 bases between the germline ends. The CDR3 runs 17 residues. Germline V gene sequence: CDR1 SGHVS, CDR2 FQNEAQ. In nucleotides, the CDR3 is TGTGCCAGCAGCAAAAGAAGTAGGACAACGAACACCGGGGAGCTGTTTTTT. Protein: CASSKRSRTTNTGELFF.

The table lists this clone with a few counts. An end of the junction differs from the germline gene, which may be a read error. The chain combines TRBV7-9 with TRBJ2-7; 9 bases line up with TRBD2. The CDR3 loop spans 17 amino acids. Looked up from germline, CDR1 is SEHNR and CDR2 is FQNEAQ (reference sequence). CDR3 coding DNA: TGTTCCAGCAGCTTAGCCCCTAGCGGGGACCCTATATACGAGCAGTACTTC. It is translated as CSSSLAPSGDPIYEQYF.

The sample holds a few counts of this clone. The chain is built from TRBV5-1 and TRBJ2-1; TRBD1 agrees at 7 bases. The CDR3 runs 15 residues. Germline CDR1 SGHRS, CDR2 YFSETQ. Unmatched junction bases numbered 7, after V lost 4 bases and J lost 3 bases. Written as DNA, the CDR3 is TGCGCCAGCAGCCTAACAGGGGATAACTACAATGAGCAGTTCTTC. It translates to CASSLTGDNYNEQFF.

The chain employs TRBV29-1 and TRBJ2-2; unclear D gene. CDR3 size: 11 residues. V shed 6 bases and J shed 3 bases, with 5 bases lying between them. Germline V CDR1 and CDR2: SQVTM, ANQGSEA. The CDR3 DNA is TGCAGCGTCGCGTACACCGGGGAGCTGTTTTTT. This translates into CSVAYTGELFF.

The chain recombines TRBV28 with TRBJ1-2, with D possibly matching TRBD1 (5 bases). V lost 5 bases and J 1 base, leaving 11 bases between the germline ends. This CDR3 contains 14 residues. The germline V gene has CDR1 MDHEN and CDR2 SYDVKM. CDR3 coding DNA: TGTGCCAGCAGTCTACCAGGGTTTAACTATGGCTACACCTTC. It codes for CASSLPGFNYGYTF.

Comments on this clone: This same CDR3 is encoded by further DNA sequences in the sample. This rearrangement joins TRBV5-1 to TRBJ1-4; TRBD1 might be the D (6 bases). CDR1 and CDR2 from the germline V gene are SGHRS and YFSETQ. The CDR3 runs to 15 residues. V dropped 1 base and J dropped 0 bases, with 7 bases sitting between them. CDR3 protein: CASSLRGTTNEKLFF. The CDR3 coding sequence is TGCGCCAGCAGCTTGAGGGGGACAACTAATGAAAAACTGTTTTTT.

V and J are TRBV6-5 and TRBJ1-6; D ambiguous. The CDR3 is made up of 13 amino acids. V was shortened by 6 bases and J by 2 bases, with 5 bases between the two germline ends. Germline V lookup: CDR1 MNHEY, CDR2 SVGAGI. The CDR3 sequence: CASRRAYNSPLHF. The CDR3 nucleotides are TGTGCCAGCAGACGGGCCTATAATTCACCCCTCCACTTT.

This rearrangement joins TRBV29-1 to TRBJ2-2, with 7 bases matching TRBD2. With 6 bases clipped from V and 7 bases from J, the junction kept 8 bases outside the gene matches. CDR1 SQVTM and CDR2 ANQGSEA come from the germline V gene. This CDR3 has 13 residues. The CDR3 DNA reads as TGCAGCGTCCTGGAGCGGGAAGGCGGGGAGCTGTTTTTT. The encoded protein is CSVLEREGGELFF.

The chain uses TRBV6-5 and TRBJ2-7; 10 nucleotides agree with TRBD1. The CDR3 is made up of 15 amino acids. The V gene's germline CDR1 is MNHEY and CDR2 SVGAGI. V lost 6 bases, J lost 6 bases, and 11 bases stayed unmatched. CDR3 nucleotide sequence: TGTGCCAGCAGAAAACCGGGACAGGGGTTTCCCGAGCAGTACTTC. The encoded protein is CASRKPGQGFPEQYF.

The chain has TRBV6-5 and TRBJ2-7; 8 nucleotides align to TRBD2. V dropped 0 bases and J dropped 7; count of bases not matched to a gene: 11. Germline loops: CDR1 MNHEY, CDR2 SVGAGI. This CDR3 comprises 16 residues. This CDR3 is CASSYSHGGRPQEQYF. The CDR3 DNA sequence: TGTGCCAGCAGTTACTCCCACGGCGGGAGGCCTCAGGAGCAGTACTTC.

This chain links TRBV2 with TRBJ2-7; D is possibly TRBD2 (6 bases). Germline CDR1 and CDR2: SNHLY and FYNNEI. V dropped 10 bases and J dropped 0 bases, with 13 bases sitting between them. The CDR3 extends over 13 amino acids. The CDR3 DNA is TGTGCCATTACGGGACTCGACTCCTACGAGCAGTACTTC. Protein: CAITGLDSYEQYF.

The J gene is TRBJ1-3, the V gene TRBV2; the D gene is possibly TRBD1 (5 bases). CDR3 size: 16 residues. CDR1 and CDR2 from the germline V gene are SNHLY and FYNNEI. V shed 6 bases and J shed 2 bases, with 17 bases lying between them. The CDR3 region is CASSPFGALTGNTIYF. CDR3 sequence (DNA): TGTGCCAGCAGCCCCTTTGGGGCTCTCACTGGAAACACCATATATTTT.

CDR3 sequence reads: CASSARRGYEQYF. The DNA of the CDR3 is TGTGCCAGCAGTGCTAGACGGGGCTACGAGCAGTACTTC. This chain joins TRBV6-4 and TRBJ2-7; TRBD2 is a possible D gene (5 bases). Trimming removed 4 bases from V and 3 bases from J, with 10 bases in between. This CDR3 has 13 residues. Germline-derived CDR1 and CDR2 are MRHNA and SNTAGT.

The J gene is TRBJ1-6, the V gene TRBV29-1; D may be TRBD1 (6 bases). The CDR3 loop spans 13 amino acids. Per the germline V gene, CDR1 is SQVTM and CDR2 is ANQGSEA. Trimming removed 4 bases at V and 7 bases at J, with 11 bases between. CDR3 residues: CSVGQDRNSPLHF. The CDR3 coding sequence is TGCAGCGTTGGACAGGATAGGAATTCACCCCTCCACTTT.

This clone was recorded a few times. The rearrangement links TRBV29-1 to TRBJ2-3; tentative D call: TRBD2 (6 bases). Trimming took off 6 bases at V and 1 base at J, with 11 bases between the two ends. This CDR3 contains 13 residues. The V gene's germline CDR1 is SQVTM and CDR2 ANQGSEA. The CDR3 region has the DNA TGCAGCGTCGGGACTGGAGGCACAGATACGCAGTATTTT. This gives the protein CSVGTGGTDTQYF.

This chain joins TRBV9 and TRBJ2-7, with D hard to call. The CDR3 extends over 14 amino acids. Per the germline V gene, CDR1 is SGDLS and CDR2 is YYNGEE. Trimming took off 0 bases at V and 4 bases at J, with 11 bases between the two ends. CDR3 DNA sequence: TGTGCCAGCAGCGTAGGTAACACGAAATACGAGCAGTACTTC. Translation gives CASSVGNTKYEQYF.

The rearrangement joins TRBV9 to TRBJ1-1; possible D gene TRBD1, 6 bases. This CDR3 has 17 residues. Trimming left V 7 bases short and J 6 bases short, with 28 bases between. CDR1 SGDLS and CDR2 YYNGEE come from the germline V gene. In DNA, the CDR3 is TGTGCCAGCTGTTTTCCCCGGTGTGGGGGCCGGGTCCCTGAAGCTTTCTTT. This gives the protein CASCFPRCGGRVPEAFF.

The chain joins TRBV5-1 to TRBJ1-1; D call uncertain. The CDR3 has 14 residues. From germline, CDR1 is SGHRS and CDR2 YFSETQ. V lost 7 bases and J lost 2, with 15 bases in between. In nucleotides, the CDR3 is TGCGCCAGCGGGGAGGGATACAGAAACACTGAAGCTTTCTTT. Translated, it gives CASGEGYRNTEAFF.